Presented here are 18 T cell receptor beta chains from one specimen sequenced in a study of cytomegalovirus exposure and HLA in healthy donors. The study ran its PCR with 60 Vbeta and 13 Jbeta primers. Profiled with immunoSEQ multiplex PCR; TCRdb holds only in-frame clones, not every one. The table includes approximately 110,000 clones, about 70% detected once. Sequenced sample: PBMCs. The source is a man aged 30 to 45 in good health and CMV-seronegative.

J is TRBJ2-2 and V is TRBV19, with TRBD2 matching over 8 bases. The CDR3 loop spans 17 amino acids. V lost 5 bases to trimming and J lost 4 bases; unmatched junction nucleotides: 12. Germline V gives CDR1 LNHDA, CDR2 SQIVND (reference sequence). CDR3 loop: CASSDERGTLGTGELFF. The CDR3 DNA follows: TGTGCCAGTAGTGACGAGCGGGGGACCCTGGGCACCGGGGAGCTGTTTTTT.

This clone was found a few times. Other DNA sequences of this sample code for an identical CDR3. The J gene is TRBJ1-5, the V gene TRBV2; D is perhaps TRBD1 (5 bases). Germline lookup yields CDR1 SNHLY and CDR2 FYNNEI. Trimming shortened V by 5 bases and J by 1 base, and 9 bases separated the two germline ends. CDR3 size: 14 residues. The CDR3, as DNA: TGTGCCAGCAGTCTGGACAAAAGCAATCAGCCCCAGCATTTT. It codes for CASSLDKSNQPQHF.

This clone was counted a few times. The rearrangement uses TRBV19 and TRBJ1-4, with TRBD1 identical over 8 bases. V shed 4 bases and J 4 bases; nucleotides not matched to a gene: 5. The CDR3 consists of 15 residues. Germline V gives CDR1 LNHDA, CDR2 SQIVND (reference sequence). The CDR3 region has the DNA TGTGCCAGTAGTACAGTCGGACAGGGTAATGAAAAACTGTTTTTT. Amino acids: CASSTVGQGNEKLFF.

The genes are TRBV28 and TRBJ2-7; D remains ambiguous. Germline CDR1 MDHEN, CDR2 SYDVKM. V was shortened by 2 bases and J by 3 bases, with 8 bases between the two germline ends. This CDR3 contains 13 residues. The CDR3 reads CASSLKPFYEQYF. The DNA of the CDR3 is TGTGCCAGCAGTTTAAAGCCTTTCTACGAGCAGTACTTC.

The chain joins TRBV18 to TRBJ2-7; D may be TRBD1 (5 bases). Trimming left V 1 base short and J 0 bases short, with 13 bases between. Germline CDR1 KGHSH, CDR2 LQKENI. The CDR3 has 16 residues. CDR3 nucleotides: TGTGCCAGCTCACCACTGGATATAGGGGCCTCCTACGAGCAGTACTTC. Its protein product is CASSPLDIGASYEQYF.

The chain recombines TRBV19 with TRBJ1-5; possibly TRBD1 for D (6 bases). The germline CDR1 and CDR2 sequences are LNHDA and SQIVND (reference sequence). Deletions cut 2 bases from V and 2 bases from J, with 22 bases between. The CDR3 runs 19 residues. In nucleotides, the CDR3 is TGTGCCAGTAGTATACGATCCAAAACAGGGATTGATGGCAATCAGCCCCAGCATTTT. Its translation is CASSIRSKTGIDGNQPQHF.

Here the CDR3 reads CASSVSGTNTGELFF. The CDR3 DNA follows: TGTGCCAGCAGCGTTAGCGGGACCAACACCGGGGAGCTGTTTTTT. J is TRBJ2-2 and V is TRBV9; 8 bases agree with TRBD2. The V gene end was trimmed by 2 bases and the J gene end by 2 bases; junction bases not matched to a gene: 2. From germline, CDR1 is SGDLS and CDR2 YYNGEE. CDR3 length equals 15 residues.

The rearrangement joins TRBV5-8 to TRBJ2-3, with D maybe TRBD1 (6 bases). Germline V gene lookup returns CDR1 SGHTS and CDR2 YDEGEE. Trimming shortened V by 9 bases and J by 2 bases, and 13 bases separated the two germline ends. The CDR3 has 13 amino acids. The chain's CDR3 is CAISDRPTDTQYF. Here the CDR3 DNA reads TGTGCCATCTCGGACAGACCCACAGATACGCAGTATTTT.

The chain recombines TRBV4-2 with TRBJ1-2; 7 bases match TRBD1. V gave up 3 bases and J gave up 4 bases; unmatched junction bases: 8. In germline, CDR1 is LGHNA, CDR2 YNFKEQ. CDR3 length: 15 amino acids. CDR3 DNA: TGTGCCAGCAGCCACCCGGGACAGAGGTTCTATGGCTACACCTTC. Its protein is CASSHPGQRFYGYTF.

The V gene is TRBV6-5, the J gene TRBJ2-1; D not certain. Between the trimmed V and J ends, which lost 0 bases and 8 bases, there was a span of 14 bases. The CDR3 extends over 15 amino acids. Germline V gene sequence: CDR1 MNHEY, CDR2 SVGAGI. CDR3 amino acids: CASSYSIHPEDEQFF. For the CDR3, the DNA is TGTGCCAGCAGTTACTCGATTCACCCCGAGGATGAGCAGTTCTTC.

This chain joins TRBV28 and TRBJ1-1; D is unclear. Germline CDR1 reads MDHEN; CDR2 reads SYDVKM. CDR3 length equals 13 residues. Trimming shortened V by 7 bases and J by 1 base, and 10 bases separated the two germline ends. The CDR3 sequence is CASKLTGNTEAFF. In nucleotides, the CDR3 is TGTGCCAGCAAGTTGACGGGGAACACTGAAGCTTTCTTT.

The sample holds a few counts of this clone. The V gene is TRBV5-5, the J gene TRBJ2-1; 12 bases are shared with TRBD2. The CDR3 is made up of 18 amino acids. J gave up 5 bases and V 4 bases, and 13 bases lay outside the gene matches. Germline loops: CDR1 SGHKS, CDR2 YYEKEE (reference sequence). The CDR3 nucleotides are TGTGCCAGCAGCCTGATCGTTAGAGGACTAGCGGGAAACAATGAGCAGTTCTTC. This encodes CASSLIVRGLAGNNEQFF. Filled out from reference TRBV5-5 and TRBJ2-1, the complete variable domain reads DAGVTQSPTHLIKTRGQQVTLRCSPISGHKSVSWYQQVLGQGPQFIFQYYEKEERGRGNFPDRFSARQFPNYSSELNVNALLLGDSALYLCASSLIVRGLAGNNEQFFGPGTRLTVL.

The rearrangement joins TRBV28 to TRBJ1-1; D might be TRBD1 (5 bases). V dropped 6 bases and J dropped 0 bases, with 11 bases sitting between them. The CDR3 consists of 14 residues. Germline CDR1 and CDR2: MDHEN and SYDVKM. CDR3 sequence reads: CASSSSGLNTEAFF. CDR3 nucleotide sequence: TGTGCCAGCAGCTCATCAGGGCTGAACACTGAAGCTTTCTTT.

This clone was found once. Mismatch with germline at one junction end may stem from a read error. The sample holds other DNA sequences that translate to the same CDR3. This sequence joins TRBV4-3 and TRBJ1-1, with unresolved D. The CDR3 spans 14 residues. Per germline, CDR1 LGHNA and CDR2 YSLEER. The CDR3 region is CASSQDVSGTEAFF. For the CDR3, the DNA is TGCGCCAGCAGTCAAGATGTTTCGGGGACTGAAGCTTTCTTT.

Worth noting for this clone: Germline and junction disagree at one end, which may indicate a read error. The genes are TRBV7-3 and TRBJ2-6; the D gene is possibly TRBD1 (5 bases). CDR3 length: 14 amino acids. Looked up from germline, CDR1 is SGHTA and CDR2 is FQGTGA. For the CDR3, the DNA is TGTGCCAGCAGCTCAAGCTCTGGGGCCAACGGCCTGACTTTC. This encodes CASSSSSGANGLTF.

The chain is built from TRBV6-5 and TRBJ2-7; D possibly corresponds to TRBD2 (7 bases). The CDR3 length is 13 residues. V lost 6 bases and J 2 bases, leaving 11 bases between the germline ends. The germline gives CDR1 MNHEY, CDR2 SVGAGI. The CDR3, as DNA: TGTGCCAGCAGGAAAGGGGGGGCCTACGAGCAGTACTTC. Translation gives CASRKGGAYEQYF.

This clone showed up just once. V and J are TRBV5-4 and TRBJ1-2; 7 bases align to TRBD1. This CDR3 comprises 14 residues. Germline trimming cut 4 bases from V and 5 bases from J; bases unmatched to any gene: 8. The germline CDR1 and CDR2 sequences are SGHNT and YYREEE (reference sequence). The DNA of the CDR3 is TGTGCCAGCAGCCCCCAGGGGGTTATGTATGGCTACACCTTC. Translation gives CASSPQGVMYGYTF. The full variable domain, with the rest looked up from reference TRBV5-4 and TRBJ1-2, is ETGVTQSPTHLIKTRGQQVTLRCSSQSGHNTVSWYQQALGQGPQFIFQYYREEENGRGNFPPRFSGLQFPNYSSELNVNALELDDSALYLCASSPQGVMYGYTFGSGTRLTVV.

This clone has just a few counts. The chain carries TRBV4-2 and TRBJ2-3; 8 nucleotides line up with TRBD2. The CDR3 is 16 residues long. V was pared by 0 bases and J by 0 bases, with 2 bases of the junction left unmatched. Per germline, CDR1 LGHNA and CDR2 YNFKEQ. Here the CDR3 reads CASSQDWTSSTDTQYF. CDR3 coding DNA: TGTGCCAGCAGCCAAGATTGGACTAGCAGCACAGATACGCAGTATTTT.